This TCR beta chain was recovered during a study of OX40 agonist ivuxolimab in advanced cancers. On the study more broadly: Antecedent anti-PD-1, anti-PD-L1 or anti-CTLA-4 therapy was permissible, with roughly 40% having received some. Notes on the study in general: CD8+ T cells were the subset that, on average, had more expanded clones than CD4+. At doses 0.1 to 3.0 mg/kg, CD4+ and CD8+ clones expanded.

Patients were ruled out by autoimmune disease history or systemic immunosuppression. Notes on this clone: Antigen specificity is unknown.

Germline CDR1 is MDHEN and CDR2 is SYDVKM. CDR3 length: 17 residues. J lost 3 bases, V lost 6 bases, and 8 bases had no gene match. The method was immunoSEQ multiplex PCR; TCRdb's version includes in-frame clones alone and lacks a portion of them. Found here are fewer than 60,000 clones, 82% of them singletons; the top ten hold more than 3.5%. The genes are TRBV28 and TRBJ2-7; 16 bases align to TRBD2. The sequences come from CD4+ or CD8+ T cells sorted from blood, collected in a trial of the OX40 agonist ivuxolimab. The receptor comes from an adult with an advanced solid tumor such as melanoma, head and neck, liver or kidney cancer. The CDR3 spells CASSGGTSGRAHYEQYF. CDR3 bases: TGTGCCAGCAGCGGTGGGACTAGCGGGAGGGCCCACTACGAGCAGTACTTC.